These 16 T cell receptor beta chains originate from one sample sequenced in a study of T-cell memory formation after mild COVID-19 (dated by TCRdb to about 2021). Receptor libraries were prepared by 5' RACE. The data were produced on an Illumina NovaSeq 6000. TCRdb reworked the public reads: Q25 trimming with fastp, MiXCR clone assembly, productive beta chains retained. Under each unique CDR3 protein, matching rows form one entry showing the most common genes and DNA. The sample table records about 470,000 distinct CDR3 sequences; about 20% of these occur just once. Together, the top ten hold approximately 13% of the sample. Sequencing was done on a sample of PBMCs or a T cell subset sorted from them (not recorded which). The receptors were sampled from an adult woman who had mild COVID-19 (a few samples of this study predate the infection). The sample titles of this study are shuffled in the database, so cell type and time point are left out; the donor was told from shared clones.

Many counts were recorded for this clonotype. The chain has TRBV5-1 and TRBJ1-1; 10 bases are a match to TRBD1. V was pared by 4 bases and J by 5 bases, with 2 bases of the junction left unmatched. CDR1 SGHRS and CDR2 YFSETQ come from the germline V gene. The CDR3 has 13 amino acids. CDR3 in amino acids: CASSGTGETEAFF. The CDR3 region has the DNA TGCGCCAGCAGCGGGACAGGGGAAACTGAAGCTTTCTTT.

This rearrangement joins TRBV2 to TRBJ2-3, with D maybe TRBD2 (5 bases). From germline, CDR1 is SNHLY and CDR2 FYNNEI. This CDR3 spans 17 amino acids. Between the trimmed V and J ends, which lost 3 bases and 0 bases, there was a span of 16 bases. The CDR3 reads CASSDTRSGSSTDTQYF. The CDR3, as DNA: TGTGCCAGCAGTGATACGCGATCGGGGTCGAGCACAGATACGCAGTATTTT.

The V gene is TRBV20-1, the J gene TRBJ2-2; the D is unclear. The V gene's germline CDR1 is DFQATT and CDR2 SNEGSKA (reference sequence). This CDR3 spans 14 amino acids. V gave up 5 bases and J gave up 2 bases, with 12 bases separating them. The chain's CDR3 is CSARPGGNTGELFF. The DNA of the CDR3 is TGCAGTGCTCGGCCGGGTGGTAACACCGGGGAGCTGTTTTTT.

A few counts support this clonotype. The rearrangement joins TRBV24-1 to TRBJ2-1; 11 bases align to TRBD1. The CDR3 loop spans 15 amino acids. Germline-derived CDR1 and CDR2 are KGHDR and SFDVKD. J lost 8 bases, V lost 4 bases, and 6 bases had no gene match. DNA for the CDR3: TGTGCCACCAGTGACCGGACAGGGGGCAGGGATGAGCAGTTCTTC. This encodes CATSDRTGGRDEQFF.

The chain carries TRBV15 and TRBJ2-1; D perhaps matches TRBD1 (6 bases). Germline-derived CDR1 and CDR2 are LNHNV and YYDKDF (reference sequence). The V and J ends lost 0 bases and 8 bases respectively, with 17 bases between them. The CDR3 covers 16 residues. This chain's CDR3 is CATSRDFRGNSYEQFF. The CDR3 nucleotides read TGTGCCACCAGCAGAGATTTTAGGGGGAATTCTTATGAGCAGTTCTTC.

This clonotype showed up just a few times. The V call is TRBV6-6, the J call TRBJ1-1; 8 nucleotides match TRBD1. Per the germline V gene, CDR1 is MNHNY and CDR2 is SVGAGI (reference sequence). The CDR3 totals 14 residues. V shed 6 bases and J 0 bases; nucleotides not matched to a gene: 3. The CDR3 DNA follows: TGTGCCAGCAGACGACAGGGGATGAACACTGAAGCTTTCTTT. Encoded protein: CASRRQGMNTEAFF.

This clonotype was detected many times. The chain carries TRBV20-1 and TRBJ1-2, with unresolved D. Trimming left V 3 bases short and J 0 bases short, with 11 bases between. CDR3 length equals 14 residues. In germline, CDR1 is DFQATT, CDR2 SNEGSKA (reference sequence). The DNA of the CDR3 is TGCAGTGCTAGTAGGACGCTTACTAACTATGGCTACACCTTC. Its protein product is CSASRTLTNYGYTF.

In this sample, this clonotype turned up a few times. CDR3 in amino acids: CSAHPPGRDGIQYF. DNA for the CDR3: TGCAGTGCACATCCCCCGGGGAGGGACGGCATTCAGTACTTC. V is TRBV20-1 and J is TRBJ2-4, with 7 bases fitting TRBD2. Germline V gene lookup returns CDR1 DFQATT and CDR2 SNEGSKA (reference sequence). Losses at the gene ends were 6 bases for V and 9 bases for J; bases not matched to a gene: 14. This CDR3 contains 14 residues.

This clonotype has only a few counts. A read error may produce the germline difference seen at one junction end. This chain links TRBV3-1 with TRBJ2-7; 7 positions match TRBD2. CDR3 size: 18 residues. CDR1 and CDR2 from the germline V gene are LGHDT and YNNKEL (reference sequence). The CDR3 coding sequence is TGTGCAAGCAGCCAAGGCGGGCGAGGGCGGGAGCCGGGCTACGAGCAGTACTTC. As protein: CASSQGGRGREPGYEQYF.

The chain recombines TRBV6-2 or TRBV6-3 with TRBJ2-1, with TRBD2 identical over 7 bases. The V gene end was trimmed by 4 bases and the J gene end by 0 bases; junction bases not matched to a gene: 0. Germline CDR1 MNHEY, CDR2 SVGEGT. This CDR3 is 14 amino acids long. The chain's CDR3 is CASSWTSSYNEQFF. Written as DNA, the CDR3 is TGTGCCAGCAGTTGGACTAGCTCCTACAATGAGCAGTTCTTC.

This clonotype was seen only a few times. The chain uses TRBV12-3 or TRBV12-4 and TRBJ1-1, with 7 nucleotides matching TRBD1. The junction had 15 bases not matched to a gene; V was cut back by 6 bases and J by 2 bases. This CDR3 comprises 17 residues. The CDR3 DNA reads TGTGCCAGCAGGGACCTCGGGACAGTCCTAAAAAACACTGAAGCTTTCTTT. Translating it yields CASRDLGTVLKNTEAFF.

The V call is TRBV10-3, the J call TRBJ2-7; D unresolved. The germline V gene has CDR1 ENHRY and CDR2 SYGVKD. The CDR3 spans 15 residues. V was pared by 2 bases and J by 3 bases, with 14 bases between. In DNA, the CDR3 is TGTGCCATCAGTGAGGGGAAGCCATCACTCTACGAGCAGTACTTC. Its protein product is CAISEGKPSLYEQYF.

The rearrangement uses TRBV14 and TRBJ2-3; D call uncertain. The CDR3 length is 12 residues. V lost 8 bases, J lost 2 bases, and 8 bases lay in between. Germline-derived CDR1 and CDR2 are SGHDN and FVKESK. CDR3 amino acids: CASPGYTDTQYF. For the CDR3, the DNA is TGTGCCAGCCCCGGATACACAGATACGCAGTATTTT. Complete variable domain (other parts from reference TRBV14 and TRBJ2-3): EAGVTQFPSHSVIEKGQTVTLRCDPISGHDNLYWYRRVMGKEIKFLLHFVKESKQDESGMPNNRFLAERTGGTYSTLKVQPAELEDSGVYFCASPGYTDTQYFGPGTRLTVL.

The sample holds many counts of this clonotype. The V call is TRBV4-2, the J call TRBJ2-3, with 9 nucleotides matching TRBD2. Per the germline V gene, CDR1 is LGHNA and CDR2 is YNFKEQ. J lost 8 bases, V lost 0 bases, and 12 bases had no gene match. CDR3 size: 17 residues. The CDR3 reads CASSQDRELAGWITQYF. For the CDR3, the DNA is TGTGCCAGCAGCCAAGATAGAGAGCTAGCGGGGTGGATTACGCAGTATTTT.

In its sample, this clonotype was seen many times. V is TRBV5-5 and J is TRBJ2-5; D is unclear. Germline-derived CDR1 and CDR2 are SGHKS and YYEKEE (reference sequence). CDR3 length equals 11 residues. Trimming cost V 4 bases and J 3 bases, with 4 bases left between them. The CDR3 loop reads CASSVEETQYF. DNA of the CDR3: TGTGCCAGCAGCGTGGAAGAGACCCAGTACTTC.

The sample holds a few counts of this clonotype. This chain connects TRBV15 to TRBJ1-3; unclear D gene. This CDR3 region has 16 residues. CDR1 is LNHNV, CDR2 YYDKDF, per germline (reference sequence). The V gene lost 0 bases and the J gene lost 0 bases, with 9 bases spanning the gap. In DNA form, the CDR3 reads TGTGCCACCAGCAGAGATCCCGTAAGCTCTGGAAACACCATATATTTT. Translation: CATSRDPVSSGNTIYF.